The T cell receptor (beta chain) under discussion was sequenced for a study of T cell repertoires in cytomegalovirus infection. Study details: Public TCR beta signatures marked donors with CMV infection and the matching HLA.

Comments on this clonotype: What it binds is not known.

TCRdb reprocessed the reads via MiXCR and lists one record per CDR3 protein. This table has around 130,000 distinct CDR3 sequences, 20% to 30% appearing once. This TCR came from a human donor in good health (CMV status not recorded). Some clones in this sample may be carry-over from other donors' samples. The sequenced sample consisted of PBMCs, sequenced either directly or after in vitro stimulation (not recorded which).

The CDR3 loop is CASSEKGLSYEQYF. CDR3 DNA: TGTGCCAGCAGTGAAAAGGGCCTCTCCTACGAGCAGTACTTC. The gene calls are TRBV6-1 and TRBJ2-7; D gene unclear. The CDR3 sequence is 14 residues long. The V and J ends lost 2 bases and 0 bases respectively, with 8 bases between them. CDR1 is MNHNS and CDR2 is SASEGT in the germline V gene.